A selection of T cell receptor beta chains follows, all from one sample in a study of tumor-infiltrating lymphocytes in oesophageal squamous cell carcinoma. TCRdb used MiXCR to reprocess the PCR reads, holding one entry per CDR3 protein. The repertoire holds about 16,000 distinct CDR3 sequences, with 50% as singletons. Sequenced input: esophageal tumor tissue. These receptors came from a male donor with esophageal squamous cell carcinoma. Both conserved end residues are part of each CDR3. Fields, in order: V gene, J gene, D gene, clone size, CDR3 protein, CDR3 DNA. The D gene is left open where the match is weak. Some rows mark clone size as missing; the rest say once, few, many or name a class of expanded clone.

TRBV7-2	TRBJ2-3	TRBD2	.	CASSLQGLGADTQYF	TGTGCCAGCAGCTTACAGGGACTAGGCGCAGATACGCAGTATTTT
TRBV27	TRBJ2-1	TRBD2	.	CASSTAGTSGRDEQFF	TGTGCCAGCAGTACCGCCGGGACTAGCGGGAGGGATGAGCAGTTCTTC
TRBV5-4	TRBJ2-7	TRBD1	many	CASTRRDRAHEQYF	TGTGCCAGCACACGCCGGGACAGGGCCCACGAGCAGTACTTC
TRBV7-6	TRBJ2-7	TRBD1	large	CASSLVYSGGSNEQYF	TGTGCCAGCAGCTTAGTGTATTCAGGGGGCTCTAATGAGCAGTACTTC
TRBV7-6	TRBJ2-3	TRBD2	.	CASSGLAGVFTDTQYF	TGTGCCAGCAGCGGCCTAGCGGGGGTTTTCACAGATACGCAGTATTTT
TRBV19	TRBJ2-3	.	many	CASSPLPLGGHWVTDTQYF	TGTGCCAGTAGTCCGTTACCCCTTGGAGGACACTGGGTCACAGATACGCAGTATTTT
TRBV10-3	TRBJ1-2	.	.	CAISAGGQNYGYTF	TGTGCCATCAGTGCAGGTGGCCAAAACTATGGCTACACCTTC
TRBV10-3	TRBJ1-4	.	.	CAISESGRISEKLFF	TGTGCCATCAGTGAGTCGGGGCGTATAAGTGAAAAACTGTTTTTT
TRBV12-3/TRBV12-4	TRBJ2-3	.	.	CASSLQRGRSYTQYF	TGTGCCAGCAGTTTACAAAGGGGGAGAAGTTATACGCAGTATTTT
TRBV24-1	TRBJ2-7	.	many	CATSDPNSYEQYF	TGTGCCACCAGTGATCCCAACAGTTACGAGCAGTACTTC
TRBV7-9	TRBJ2-7	.	many	CASSLRGAEQYF	TGTGCCAGCAGTCTTAGGGGTGCCGAGCAGTACTTC
TRBV7-3	TRBJ2-1	.	few	CASSLSLAWDNEQFF	TGTGCCAGCAGCTTATCTCTAGCGTGGGACAATGAGCAGTTCTTC
TRBV28	TRBJ2-2	.	many	CASSLGGAATNTGELFF	TGTGCCAGCAGTTTGGGGGGGGCCGCTACGAACACCGGGGAGCTGTTTTTT
TRBV12-3/TRBV12-4	TRBJ2-7	.	.	CASSRGPGTYAQYF	TGTGCCAGCAGCCGGGGGCCCGGTACCTACGCGCAGTACTTC
TRBV19	TRBJ1-1	.	few	CASSSWGTEAFF	TGTGCCAGTAGTTCATGGGGGACTGAAGCTTTCTTT
TRBV12-3/TRBV12-4	TRBJ2-1	TRBD2	many	CASSSGTSGDNEQFF	TGTGCCAGCAGTTCCGGGACTAGCGGAGACAATGAGCAGTTCTTC
TRBV10-3	TRBJ2-5	.	once	CAIKDSKETQYF	TGTGCCATCAAGGACAGTAAAGAGACCCAGTACTTC
TRBV11-2	TRBJ1-2	.	many	CASSLDRTGAGPYGYTF	TGTGCCAGCAGCTTAGATCGTACGGGGGCTGGGCCCTATGGCTACACCTTC
TRBV7-9	TRBJ2-5	TRBD1	large	CASSYGQGPQETQYF	TGTGCCAGCAGCTACGGACAGGGACCCCAAGAGACCCAGTACTTC
TRBV6-5	TRBJ1-1	.	once	CASSYGKNTEAFF	TGTGCCAGCAGTTACGGGAAGAACACTGAAGCTTTCTTT
TRBV7-2	TRBJ1-1	.	few	CASSPMEFRVDFF	TGTGCCAGCAGCCCTATGGAGTTTAGGGTGGATTTCTTT
TRBV11-2	TRBJ2-7	TRBD2	many	CASSSGLAGVYEQYF	TGTGCCAGCAGCTCGGGACTAGCGGGAGTCTACGAGCAGTACTTC
TRBV7-2	TRBJ2-2	.	.	CASSLRRQTGELFF	TGTGCCAGCAGCTTACGGAGACAAACCGGGGAGCTGTTTTTT
TRBV7-4	TRBJ1-1	TRBD1	.	CASSPGTGARDTEAFF	TGTGCCAGCAGCCCCGGGACAGGGGCCAGGGACACTGAAGCTTTCTTT
TRBV15	TRBJ2-7	TRBD2	.	CATSRDLSSGSYNEQYF	TGTGCCACCAGCAGAGATTTATCCAGCGGGAGCTACAATGAGCAGTACTTC
TRBV7-2	TRBJ2-1	.	few	CASSLNAGTSYNEQFF	TGTGCCAGCAGCTTAAACGCGGGGACATCCTACAATGAGCAGTTCTTC
TRBV12-3/TRBV12-4	TRBJ2-1	.	.	CASSLAGGPLNEQFF	TGTGCCAGCAGTTTAGCGGGGGGGCCACTTAATGAGCAGTTCTTC
TRBV7-2	TRBJ2-3	TRBD1	.	CASSGKGAIFTQYF	TGTGCCAGCAGCGGGAAGGGGGCAATATTTACGCAGTATTTT
TRBV7-6	TRBJ2-1	TRBD2	.	CASSLAGASGVDEQFF	TGTGCTAGCAGCTTAGCGGGGGCTAGCGGGGTTGATGAGCAGTTCTTC
TRBV7-2	TRBJ2-1	TRBD2	many	CASSLKLAGGFNEQFF	TGTGCCAGCAGCTTGAAACTAGCGGGAGGGTTCAATGAGCAGTTCTTC
TRBV7-9	TRBJ2-5	TRBD1	.	CASSLGTGVRETQYF	TGTGCCAGCAGCCTCGGGACAGGGGTCAGGGAGACCCAGTACTTC
TRBV11-2	TRBJ1-1	.	many	CASSLEGGVGTEAFF	TGTGCCAGCAGCTTAGAGGGGGGCGTAGGGACTGAAGCTTTCTTT